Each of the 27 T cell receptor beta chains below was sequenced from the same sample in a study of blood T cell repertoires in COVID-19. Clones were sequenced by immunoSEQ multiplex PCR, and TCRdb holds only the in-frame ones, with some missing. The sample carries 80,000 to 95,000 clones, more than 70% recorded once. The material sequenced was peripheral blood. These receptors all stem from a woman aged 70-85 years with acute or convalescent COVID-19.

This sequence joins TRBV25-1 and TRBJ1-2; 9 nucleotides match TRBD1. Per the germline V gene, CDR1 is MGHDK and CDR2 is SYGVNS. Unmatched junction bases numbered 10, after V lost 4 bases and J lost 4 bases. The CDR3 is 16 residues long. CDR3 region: CASSGQYGDRAYGYTF. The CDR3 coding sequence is TGTGCCAGCAGTGGTCAGTACGGGGACAGGGCCTATGGCTACACCTTC.

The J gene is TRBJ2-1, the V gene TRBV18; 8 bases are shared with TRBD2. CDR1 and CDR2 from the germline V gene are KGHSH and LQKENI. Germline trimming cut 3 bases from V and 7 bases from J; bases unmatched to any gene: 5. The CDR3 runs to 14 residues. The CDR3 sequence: CASSPLGGVNEQFF. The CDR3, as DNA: TGTGCCAGCTCACCCCTCGGGGGGGTGAATGAGCAGTTCTTC.

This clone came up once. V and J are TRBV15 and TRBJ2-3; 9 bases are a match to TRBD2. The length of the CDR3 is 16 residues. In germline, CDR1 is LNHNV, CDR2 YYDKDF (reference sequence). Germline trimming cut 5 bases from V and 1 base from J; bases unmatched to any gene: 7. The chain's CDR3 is CATSSTRLAGTDTQYF. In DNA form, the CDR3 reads TGTGCCACCAGCTCTACCCGACTAGCGGGCACAGATACGCAGTATTTT. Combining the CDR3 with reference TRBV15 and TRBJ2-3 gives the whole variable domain DAMVIQNPRYQVTQFGKPVTLSCSQTLNHNVMYWYQQKSSQAPKLLFHYYDKDFNNEADTPDNFQSRRPNTSFCFLDIRSPGLGDTAMYLCATSSTRLAGTDTQYFGPGTRLTVL.

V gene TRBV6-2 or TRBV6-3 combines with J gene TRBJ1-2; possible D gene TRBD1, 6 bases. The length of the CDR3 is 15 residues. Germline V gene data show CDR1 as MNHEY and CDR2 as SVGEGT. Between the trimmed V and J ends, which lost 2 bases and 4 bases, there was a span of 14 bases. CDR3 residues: CASSYEGRGAYGYTF. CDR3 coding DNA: TGTGCCAGCAGTTACGAGGGCAGGGGAGCCTATGGCTACACCTTC.

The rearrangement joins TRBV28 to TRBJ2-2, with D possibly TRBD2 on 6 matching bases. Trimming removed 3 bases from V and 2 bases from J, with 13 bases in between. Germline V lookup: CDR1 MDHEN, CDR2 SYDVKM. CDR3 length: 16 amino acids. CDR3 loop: CASSLITGVNTGELFF. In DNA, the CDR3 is TGTGCCAGCAGTTTGATAACGGGGGTAAACACCGGGGAGCTGTTTTTT.

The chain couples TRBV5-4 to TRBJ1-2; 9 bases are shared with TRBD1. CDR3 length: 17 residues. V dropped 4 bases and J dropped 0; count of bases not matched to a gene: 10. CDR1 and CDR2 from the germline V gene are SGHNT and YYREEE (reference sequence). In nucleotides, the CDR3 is TGTGCCAGCAGCGTGCCGGGACAGGGTATCGCTAACTATGGCTACACCTTC. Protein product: CASSVPGQGIANYGYTF.

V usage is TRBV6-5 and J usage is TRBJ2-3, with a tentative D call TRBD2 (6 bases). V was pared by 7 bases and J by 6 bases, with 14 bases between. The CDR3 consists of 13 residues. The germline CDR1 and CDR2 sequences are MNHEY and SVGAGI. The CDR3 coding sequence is TGTGCCAGCACCCAACTAGCAGGGGATACGCAGTATTTT. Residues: CASTQLAGDTQYF.

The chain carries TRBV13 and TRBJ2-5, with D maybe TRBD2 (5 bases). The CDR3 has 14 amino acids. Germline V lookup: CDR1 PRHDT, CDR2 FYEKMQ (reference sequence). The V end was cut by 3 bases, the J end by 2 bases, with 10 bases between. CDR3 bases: TGTGCCAGCAGCTTTGGTCGGGGACAAGAGACCCAGTACTTC. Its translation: CASSFGRGQETQYF.

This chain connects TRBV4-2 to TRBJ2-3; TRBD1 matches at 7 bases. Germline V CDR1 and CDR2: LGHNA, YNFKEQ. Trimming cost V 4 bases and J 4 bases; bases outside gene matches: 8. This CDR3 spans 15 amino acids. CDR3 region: CASSPGTANADTQYF. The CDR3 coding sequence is TGTGCCAGCAGCCCCGGGACAGCCAACGCAGATACGCAGTATTTT.

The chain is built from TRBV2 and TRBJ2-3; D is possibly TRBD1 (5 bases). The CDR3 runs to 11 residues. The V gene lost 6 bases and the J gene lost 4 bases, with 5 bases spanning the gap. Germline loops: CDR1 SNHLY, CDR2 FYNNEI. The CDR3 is CASRGADTQYF. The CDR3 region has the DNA TGTGCCAGCAGAGGGGCAGATACGCAGTATTTT.

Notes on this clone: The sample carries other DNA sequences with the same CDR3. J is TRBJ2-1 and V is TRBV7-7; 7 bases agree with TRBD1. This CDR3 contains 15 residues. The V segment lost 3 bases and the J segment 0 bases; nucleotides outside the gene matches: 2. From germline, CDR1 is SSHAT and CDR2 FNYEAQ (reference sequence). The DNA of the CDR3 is TGTGCCAGCAGCTTGACAGGGAGCTCCTACAATGAGCAGTTCTTC. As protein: CASSLTGSSYNEQFF.

CDR3 amino acids: CASSQSSVDGYTF. CDR3 bases: TGCGCCAGCAGTCAATCGTCCGTAGATGGCTACACCTTC. The V and J genes are TRBV23-1 and TRBJ1-2; no clear D gene. TRBV23-1 is treated as an ORF (open reading frame) with a function not yet certain. This CDR3 is built from 13 residues. Trimming removed 0 bases at V and 6 bases at J, with 8 bases between.

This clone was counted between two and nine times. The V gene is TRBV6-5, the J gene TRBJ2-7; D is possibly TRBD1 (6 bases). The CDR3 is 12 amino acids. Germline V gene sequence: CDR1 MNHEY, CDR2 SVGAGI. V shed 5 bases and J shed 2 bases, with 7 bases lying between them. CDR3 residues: CASSTGTYEQYV. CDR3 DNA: TGTGCCAGCAGTACAGGGACCTACGAGCAGTACGTC.

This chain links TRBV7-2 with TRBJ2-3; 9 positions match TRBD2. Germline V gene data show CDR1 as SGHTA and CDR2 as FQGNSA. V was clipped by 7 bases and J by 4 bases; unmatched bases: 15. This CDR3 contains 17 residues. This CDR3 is CASKPGSGRARADTQYF. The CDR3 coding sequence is TGTGCCAGCAAGCCGGGTAGCGGGAGAGCAAGGGCAGATACGCAGTATTTT.

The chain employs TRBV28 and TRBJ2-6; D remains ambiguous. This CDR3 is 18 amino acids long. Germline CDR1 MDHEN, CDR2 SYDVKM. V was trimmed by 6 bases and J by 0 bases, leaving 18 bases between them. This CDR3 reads CASSLLSLYSSGANVLTF. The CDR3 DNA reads TGTGCCAGCAGCCTGCTTAGTCTTTATAGCTCTGGGGCCAACGTCCTGACTTTC.

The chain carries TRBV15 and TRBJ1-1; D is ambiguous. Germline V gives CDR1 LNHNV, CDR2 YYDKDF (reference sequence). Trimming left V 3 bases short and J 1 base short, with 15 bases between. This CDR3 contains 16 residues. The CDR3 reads CATSSSPGMGNTEAFF. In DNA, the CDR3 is TGTGCCACCAGCAGCTCCCCGGGGATGGGGAACACTGAAGCTTTCTTT.

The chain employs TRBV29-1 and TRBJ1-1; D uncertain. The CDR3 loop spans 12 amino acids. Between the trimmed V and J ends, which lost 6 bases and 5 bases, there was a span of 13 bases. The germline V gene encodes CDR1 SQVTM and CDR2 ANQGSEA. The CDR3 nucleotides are TGCAGCGTGAGGGATGGTTGGACTGAAGCTTTCTTT. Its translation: CSVRDGWTEAFF.

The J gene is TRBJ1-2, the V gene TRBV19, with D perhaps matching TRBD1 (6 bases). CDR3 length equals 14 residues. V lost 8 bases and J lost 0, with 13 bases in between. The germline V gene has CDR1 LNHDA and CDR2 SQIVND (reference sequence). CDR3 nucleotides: TGTGCCAGTTTAGCCGGGACATCTAACTATGGCTACACCTTC. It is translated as CASLAGTSNYGYTF.

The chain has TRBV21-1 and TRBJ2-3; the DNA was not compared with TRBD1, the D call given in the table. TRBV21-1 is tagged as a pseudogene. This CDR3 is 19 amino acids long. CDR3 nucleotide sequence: TGTGCCAGCAGTCCGGACAGGGGGCCGATTAAGCTTCCCACAGATACGCAGTATTTT. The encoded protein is CASSPDRGPIKLPTDTQYF.

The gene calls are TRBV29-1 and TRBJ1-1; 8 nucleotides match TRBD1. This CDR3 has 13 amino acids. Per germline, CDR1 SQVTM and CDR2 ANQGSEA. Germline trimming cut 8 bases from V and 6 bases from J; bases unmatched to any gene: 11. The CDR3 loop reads CSTMDRVMAEAFF. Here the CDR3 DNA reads TGCAGCACCATGGACAGGGTTATGGCTGAAGCTTTCTTT.

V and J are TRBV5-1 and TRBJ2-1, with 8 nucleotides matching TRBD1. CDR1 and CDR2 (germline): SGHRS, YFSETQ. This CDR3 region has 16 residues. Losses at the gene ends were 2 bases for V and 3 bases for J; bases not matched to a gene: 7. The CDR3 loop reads CASSFGQGGDYNEQFF. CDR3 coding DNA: TGCGCCAGCAGCTTCGGACAGGGAGGTGACTACAATGAGCAGTTCTTC.

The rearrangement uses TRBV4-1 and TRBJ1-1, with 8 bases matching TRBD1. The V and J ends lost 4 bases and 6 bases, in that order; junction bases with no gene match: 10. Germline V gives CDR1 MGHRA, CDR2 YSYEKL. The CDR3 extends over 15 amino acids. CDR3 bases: TGCGCCAGCAGCCGAGTGCAGGGGGCGAAATCTGAAGCTTTCTTT. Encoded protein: CASSRVQGAKSEAFF.

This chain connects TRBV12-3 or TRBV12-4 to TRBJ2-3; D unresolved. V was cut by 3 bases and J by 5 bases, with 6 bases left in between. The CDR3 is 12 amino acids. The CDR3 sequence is CASSFTGDTQYF. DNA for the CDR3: TGTGCCAGCAGTTTTACGGGAGATACGCAGTATTTT.

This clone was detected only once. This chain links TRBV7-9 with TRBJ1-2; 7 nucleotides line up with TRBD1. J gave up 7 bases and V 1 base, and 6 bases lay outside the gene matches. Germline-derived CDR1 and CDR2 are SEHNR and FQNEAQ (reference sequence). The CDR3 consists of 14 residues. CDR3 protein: CASSLEQGVFGYTF. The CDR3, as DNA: TGTGCCAGCAGCTTAGAGCAGGGGGTTTTTGGCTACACCTTC.

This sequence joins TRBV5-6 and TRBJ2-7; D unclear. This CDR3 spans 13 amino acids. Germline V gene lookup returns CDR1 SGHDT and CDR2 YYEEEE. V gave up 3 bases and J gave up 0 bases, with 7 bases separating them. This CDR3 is CASSSYSSYEQYV. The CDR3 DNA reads TGTGCCAGCAGCTCCTACAGCTCCTACGAGCAGTACGTC.

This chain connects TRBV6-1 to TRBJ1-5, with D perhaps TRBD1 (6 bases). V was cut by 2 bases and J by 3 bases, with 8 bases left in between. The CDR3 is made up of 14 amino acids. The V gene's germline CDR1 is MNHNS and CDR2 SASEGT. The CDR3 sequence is CASSENRANQPQHF. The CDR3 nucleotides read TGTGCCAGCAGTGAAAACAGGGCCAATCAGCCCCAGCATTTT.

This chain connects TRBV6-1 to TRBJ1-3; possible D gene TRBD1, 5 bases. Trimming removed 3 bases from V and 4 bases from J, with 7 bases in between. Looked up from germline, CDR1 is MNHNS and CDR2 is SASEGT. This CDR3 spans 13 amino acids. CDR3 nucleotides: TGTGCCAGCAGTGAGCGACAGGGAAACACCATATATTTT. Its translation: CASSERQGNTIYF.